The rows below give T cell receptor beta chains drawn from one sample of a study of blood T cell repertoires in COVID-19. Clones were read by immunoSEQ multiplex PCR, and TCRdb kept only the in-frame ones, dropping some. The sample contains roughly 130,000 clones, 90% of which appear only once. Sequenced input: peripheral blood. These receptors were collected from a man aged 60-69 years with COVID-19, enrolled during active disease. Each CDR3 is given with its conserved first and last residue. The D gene is left open where the match is weak. Size tells how often a clone was seen (once, few, many) or the class of an expanded clone, and some rows leave it out.

D gene	V gene	J gene	clone size	CDR3 length	CDR3 DNA	CDR3 protein
NA	TRBV6-6	TRBJ2-7	once	13	TGTGCCAGCAGTTACCAGTCCAGGGTCGAGCAGTACTTC	CASSYQSRVEQYF
TRBD2	TRBV5-1	TRBJ2-2	NA	16	TGCGCCAGCAGCGCGACTAGCGGGTTGAACACCGGGGAGCTGTTTTTT	CASSATSGLNTGELFF
TRBD1	TRBV10-2	TRBJ1-2	NA	12	TGCGCCAGCAGAGGGACAGGCTATGGCTACACCTTC	CASRGTGYGYTF
TRBD2	TRBV5-1	TRBJ2-1	NA	17	TGCGCCAGCAGCCCGGGGGGACCGACGAGCTCCTACAATGAGCAGTTCTTC	CASSPGGPTSSYNEQFF
TRBD1	TRBV9	TRBJ2-1	once	14	TGTGCCAGCAGCGGAACAGGGGGCTGGAATGAGCAGTTCTTC	CASSGTGGWNEQFF
TRBD2	TRBV19	TRBJ2-3	NA	17	TGTGCCAGTAGGGGCCCAGGTCCTAGCGGGAGATCAGATACGCAGTATTTT	CASRGPGPSGRSDTQYF
NA	TRBV7-2	TRBJ1-5	once	16	TGTGCCAGCAGCTTAGTAGAGCTTAAAAGGGGCCAGCCCCAGCATTTT	CASSLVELKRGQPQHF
TRBD1	TRBV19	TRBJ1-5	NA	16	TGTGCCAGTAGTATAACTACAGGGGCAAGCAATCAGCCCCAGCATTTT	CASSITTGASNQPQHF
NA	TRBV19	TRBJ2-2	NA	16	TGTGCCAGTAGTATCGCCGACAGCGCGAACACCGGGGAGCTGTTTTTT	CASSIADSANTGELFF
NA	TRBV19	TRBJ2-5	NA	14	TGTGCCAGTAGTCCTGGACACGTCCAAGAGACCCAGTACTTC	CASSPGHVQETQYF
NA	TRBV15	TRBJ2-2	NA	15	TGTGCCACCAGCAGAACCACGGGGGACACCGGGGAGCTGTTTTTT	CATSRTTGDTGELFF
TRBD2	TRBV30	TRBJ2-5	NA	17	TGTGCCTGGAGTGAAATAAAGCGGGAACACCCCCAAGAGACCCAGTACTTC	CAWSEIKREHPQETQYF
TRBD1	TRBV10-3	TRBJ2-3	NA	16	TGTGCCATCAGTGATCCGGGACAGGGTTCGGCAGATACGCAGTATTTT	CAISDPGQGSADTQYF
TRBD2	TRBV4-1	TRBJ2-1	NA	17	TGCGCCAGCAGCCAAAAACCTAGCGGGGGTGACTACAATGAGCAGTTCTTC	CASSQKPSGGDYNEQFF
NA	TRBV7-2	TRBJ2-1	NA	13	TGTGCCAGCAGCTTAGAACAGATCTATGAGCAGTTCTTC	CASSLEQIYEQFF
NA	TRBV10-1	TRBJ2-5	NA	14	TGCGCCAGCAGTGAAGGGGCTTCCCAAGAGACCCAGTACTTC	CASSEGASQETQYF
TRBD1	TRBV5-4	TRBJ2-7	NA	14	TGTGCCAGCAGCTTTGGCAGGGGGCCCTACGAGCAGTACTTC	CASSFGRGPYEQYF
TRBD1	TRBV28	TRBJ1-5	NA	16	TGTGCCAGCAGACGGGGACAGTCCTACGGGAATCAGCCCCAGCATTTT	CASRRGQSYGNQPQHF
TRBD1	TRBV27	TRBJ1-6	NA	14	TGTGCCAGCAGTCCAGGACAGGGGCTTAGCACCCTCCACTTT	CASSPGQGLSTLHF
NA	TRBV7-2	TRBJ2-7	NA	12	TGTGCCAGCAGCTTTTTATCCTACGAGCAGTACTTC	CASSFLSYEQYF
TRBD2	TRBV5-1	TRBJ2-7	NA	13	TGCGCCAGCAGCCCCCTGGCTAGCGGCGAGCAGTACTTC	CASSPLASGEQYF
TRBD2	TRBV3-1/TRBV3-2	TRBJ2-3	once	18	TGTGCCAGCAGCCACCTCCGACTAGCGGGAGTCAGAACAGATACGCAGTATTTT	CASSHLRLAGVRTDTQYF
NA	TRBV6-6	TRBJ2-7	NA	15	TGTGCCAGCAGACCAAAGGTGATGGGCAGCTACGAGCAGTACTTC	CASRPKVMGSYEQYF
TRBD2	TRBV19	TRBJ2-2	NA	15	TGTGCCAGTAGTGTATTAGCGGGAGACACCGGGGAGCTGTTTTTT	CASSVLAGDTGELFF
NA	TRBV19	TRBJ1-1	few	13	TGTGCCAGTAGTATATCAGTAAACACTGAAGCTTTCTTT	CASSISVNTEAFF
NA	TRBV3-1/TRBV3-2	TRBJ2-1	NA	16	TGTGCCAGCAGCCAAGATGCCGGGGGTTCCTACAATGAGCAGTTCTTC	CASSQDAGGSYNEQFF
TRBD1	TRBV5-1	TRBJ2-3	NA	15	TGCGCCAGCAGCTTGGGGGACAGAGGGGCAGATACGCAGTATTTT	CASSLGDRGADTQYF
NA	TRBV21-1	TRBJ1-6	NA	15	TGTGCCAGCAGCCCGCGGACAGGGATTTACTCACCCCTCCACTTT	CASSPRTGIYSPLHF
TRBD1	TRBV28	TRBJ2-1	NA	16	TGTGCCAGCAGGACCCGACAGGGCAGAGGCTACAATGAGCAGTTCTTC	CASRTRQGRGYNEQFF
TRBD1	TRBV7-2	TRBJ2-2	NA	14	TGTGCCAGCAGCCAACAGGGGGAAGTCGGGGAGCTGTTTTTT	CASSQQGEVGELFF
NA	TRBV28	TRBJ1-2	NA	14	TGTGCCAGCAGTTTAAAGGGGCTGGCCTATGGCTACACCTTC	CASSLKGLAYGYTF
TRBD2	TRBV11-3	TRBJ2-7	NA	14	TGTGCCAGCAGCTTAGCGGCGGGAGAGGACGAGCAGTACTTC	CASSLAAGEDEQYF
NA	TRBV5-5	TRBJ1-6	NA	14	TGTGCCAGCAGCTTGAGTTCAGGGGTTTCACCCCTCCACTTT	CASSLSSGVSPLHF
NA	TRBV7-9	TRBJ1-4	NA	16	TGTGCCAGCAGCTTAAACGAGGCAGGGTACAATGAAAAACTGTTTTTT	CASSLNEAGYNEKLFF
TRBD1	TRBV28	TRBJ1-1	NA	16	TGTGCCAGCAGCTCGGGACAGGCGACCATGAACACTGAAGCTTTCTTT	CASSSGQATMNTEAFF
TRBD1	TRBV9	TRBJ1-2	NA	17	TGTGCCAGCAGCGAGAGCCCCGGGACAGGGGATAACTATGGCTACACCTTC	CASSESPGTGDNYGYTF
NA	TRBV5-1	TRBJ2-2	NA	17	TGCGCCAGCAGCTTGGACTGGCGGGCTAGCCTAACCGGGGAGCTGTTTTTT	CASSLDWRASLTGELFF
NA	TRBV11-3	TRBJ2-2	once	17	TGTGCCAGCAGCTTAGCGTATGGAGGGCAGTACACCGGGGAGCTGTTTTTT	CASSLAYGGQYTGELFF
TRBD1	TRBV6-4	TRBJ2-3	NA	14	TGTGCCAGCAGCCGAACAGGGGACACAGATACGCAGTATTTT	CASSRTGDTDTQYF
TRBD1	TRBV9	TRBJ1-2	NA	13	TGTGCCAGCAGAACTACAGGGGGCTATGGCTACACCTTC	CASRTTGGYGYTF
NA	TRBV7-9	TRBJ1-4	NA	13	TGTGCCAGCAGCTTTGAGGAGTGGGAAAAACTGTTTTTT	CASSFEEWEKLFF
TRBD1	TRBV6-5	TRBJ2-3	NA	12	TGTGCCAGCAGGACAGGGCCGTATACGCAGTATTTT	CASRTGPYTQYF
TRBD2	TRBV9	TRBJ2-5	NA	16	TGTGCCAGCAGCGTAGCTGTTCGGGAGGGGCAAGAGACCCAGTACTTC	CASSVAVREGQETQYF
NA	TRBV13	TRBJ2-7	NA	15	TGTGCCAGCAGCTTAGCCCCCCTAAACAGCCACGAGCAGTACTTC	CASSLAPLNSHEQYF
TRBD1	TRBV3-1/TRBV3-2	TRBJ2-7	NA	15	TGTGCCAGCAGCCAAGAACCCGCAGGGGGCGGCGAGCAGTACTTC	CASSQEPAGGGEQYF
NA	TRBV19	TRBJ1-1	NA	17	TGTGCCAGTAACATATTCTCCAGAGGCAGAAGTAACACTGAAGCTTTCTTT	CASNIFSRGRSNTEAFF
NA	TRBV5-1	TRBJ2-1	NA	15	TGCGCCAGCAGCTTGACAGGGTCCCTGGGGAATGAGCAGTTCTTC	CASSLTGSLGNEQFF
NA	TRBV28	TRBJ2-1	once	17	TGTGCCAGCAGTGGGATAGGCGGAGGGAGCTCCTACAATGAGCAGTTCTTC	CASSGIGGGSSYNEQFF
TRBD1	TRBV29-1	TRBJ1-2	NA	13	TGCAGCGTTGAAAGGGACAGGGTGGATGGCTACACCTTC	CSVERDRVDGYTF
NA	TRBV6-1	TRBJ2-7	NA	14	TGTGCCAGCAGTGAAGCGACAGGATCCTACGAGCAGTACTTC	CASSEATGSYEQYF
TRBD2	TRBV9	TRBJ2-1	NA	15	TGTGCCAGCAGCGTAAGCGGGAGGGATTACAATGAGCAGTTCTTC	CASSVSGRDYNEQFF
TRBD1	TRBV7-8	TRBJ1-4	NA	16	TGTGCCAGCAGCTGGGGACAGGGGGCCCTTAATGAAAAACTGTTTTTT	CASSWGQGALNEKLFF
NA	TRBV7-9	TRBJ1-4	few	14	TGTGCCAGCAGCTTATTCGGTGCTAATGAAAAACTGTTTTTT	CASSLFGANEKLFF
NA	TRBV9	TRBJ1-5	NA	14	TGTGCCAGCAGCGTAGCGGGGGAAAATCAGCCCCAGCATTTT	CASSVAGENQPQHF
NA	TRBV30	TRBJ2-7	NA	14	TGTGCCTGGAATCTGAGGGCGGGGTCCTACGAGCAGTACTTC	CAWNLRAGSYEQYF